The 4 T cell receptor beta chains in this list originate from one sample, sequenced in a study of CD8 T cells in Susac syndrome. RNA in amounts of 0.5 to 1 ug was reverse transcribed with random hexamers. TCRdb reprocessed the immunoSEQ multiplex PCR reads via MiXCR and lists one record per CDR3 protein. Counted here are approximately 150,000 distinct CDR3 sequences, 85% to 95% occurring once; the ten biggest clones make up more than 0.11%. Input material: CD4+ T cells from PBMCs. The receptor source for this set is a human donor in good health.

The chain carries TRBV20-1 and TRBJ2-3; 8 bases are a match to TRBD2. V was clipped by 0 bases and J by 0 bases; unmatched bases: 2. Germline V lookup: CDR1 DFQATT, CDR2 SNEGSKA (reference sequence). The CDR3 sequence is 15 residues long. The CDR3 DNA is TGCAGTGCTAGAGATTTAGCGGGGAGCACAGATACGCAGTATTTT. Its protein product is CSARDLAGSTDTQYF.

The chain links TRBV15 to TRBJ2-5, with 9 bases matching TRBD2. The CDR3 totals 17 residues. V was clipped by 5 bases and J by 5 bases; unmatched bases: 15. In germline, CDR1 is LNHNV, CDR2 YYDKDF (reference sequence). Written as DNA, the CDR3 is TGTGCCACCAGCTTCCAAGGGTCTAGCGGGGAAGATGAGACCCAGTACTTC. The encoded protein is CATSFQGSSGEDETQYF. Supplemented by reference TRBV15 and TRBJ2-5, the full variable domain reads DAMVIQNPRYQVTQFGKPVTLSCSQTLNHNVMYWYQQKSSQAPKLLFHYYDKDFNNEADTPDNFQSRRPNTSFCFLDIRSPGLGDTAMYLCATSFQGSSGEDETQYFGPGTRLLVL.

The chain combines TRBV29-1 with TRBJ2-3; 7 bases align to TRBD2. The germline V gene has CDR1 SQVTM and CDR2 ANQGSEA. The CDR3 extends over 14 amino acids. With V trimmed by 7 bases and J by 4 bases, 11 bases remained unmatched. The CDR3, as DNA: TGCAGCGCCGCCGGGAGGCAAGTCGCAGATACGCAGTATTTT. It yields the protein CSAAGRQVADTQYF.

The chain combines TRBV4-1 with TRBJ2-5; D possibly uses TRBD1 or TRBD2 (5 bases each). The CDR3 length is 12 residues. V lost 3 bases and J 10 bases, leaving 12 bases between the germline ends. CDR1 MGHRA and CDR2 YSYEKL come from the germline V gene. The DNA of the CDR3 is TGCGCCAGCAGCCATCCCATGGGGGACCAGTACTTC. This encodes CASSHPMGDQYF.